Each of the 20 T cell receptor beta chains below was sequenced from the same sample in a study of cytomegalovirus exposure and HLA in healthy donors (dated by TCRdb to the late 2010s). Preparation of the library involved the immunoSEQ multiplex PCR assay. For the multiplex PCR, a mixture combining 60 forward primers for TCR Vbeta segments and 13 reverse primers for TCR Jbeta segments was used. TCRdb provides this immuneACCESS table in a form limited to in-frame rearrangements. Some clones are lacking; in checked studies, under half of them reflect an unresolved V gene, and why the rest are absent is not known. The sample records some 210,000 clones, about 80% of which are singletons. The ten largest clonotypes hold roughly 10% of the sample. What was sequenced was PBMCs. These receptors came from a woman aged 45-65 years in good health and CMV-seropositive.

V gene TRBV5-1 combines with J gene TRBJ2-3; the D is unclear. Trimming pared 3 bases from V and 6 bases from J, leaving 8 bases between. In germline, CDR1 is SGHRS, CDR2 YFSETQ. This CDR3 spans 12 amino acids. Here the CDR3 reads CASSWAADTQYF. CDR3 DNA sequence: TGCGCCAGCAGCTGGGCCGCGGATACGCAGTATTTT.

The chain recombines TRBV6-6 with TRBJ1-1; the D gene is possibly TRBD1 (6 bases). From germline, CDR1 is MNHNY and CDR2 SVGAGI (reference sequence). The CDR3 has 15 amino acids. Trimming removed 4 bases from V and 5 bases from J, with 17 bases in between. CDR3 DNA: TGTGCCAGCAGTTTTCAGGGGCAGAGGGGGACTGAAGCTTTCTTT. This sequence encodes CASSFQGQRGTEAFF.

The chain employs TRBV5-5 and TRBJ2-7; D gene uncertain. CDR1 is SGHKS, CDR2 YYEKEE, per germline (reference sequence). This CDR3 spans 14 amino acids. Trimming cost V 0 bases and J 2 bases, with 9 bases left between them. CDR3 region: CASSLEHIPYEQYF. The CDR3 nucleotides are TGTGCCAGCAGCTTGGAACATATCCCCTACGAGCAGTACTTC.

The CDR3 region is CSVAGTGNQPQHF. CDR3 sequence (DNA): TGCAGCGTAGCCGGGACAGGGAACCAGCCCCAGCATTTT. J is TRBJ1-5 and V is TRBV29-1; 9 bases are a match to TRBD1. Germline V CDR1 and CDR2: SQVTM, ANQGSEA. V lost 6 bases, J lost 7 bases, and 7 bases stayed unmatched. The CDR3 has 13 amino acids. Looking up the rest from reference TRBV29-1 and TRBJ1-5 gives the full variable domain: SAVISQKPSRDICQRGTSLTIQCQVDSQVTMMFWYRQQPGQSLTLIATANQGSEATYESGFVIDKFPISRPNLTFSTLTVSNMSPEDSSIYLCSVAGTGNQPQHFGDGTRLSIL.

The J gene is TRBJ1-2, the V gene TRBV6-5; D is undetermined. The V gene's germline CDR1 is MNHEY and CDR2 SVGAGI. The CDR3 runs 15 residues. V was cut by 6 bases and J by 3 bases, with 17 bases left in between. As DNA, the CDR3 is TGTGCCAGCAGGAGAACCAGGAATAACTACTATGGCTACACCTTC. Translation: CASRRTRNNYYGYTF.

As to this clone: At the DNA level, this CDR3 is encoded by other sequences in the same sample as well. The chain combines TRBV30 with TRBJ2-3; tentative D call: TRBD2 (6 bases). Germline CDR1 reads GTSNPN; CDR2 reads SVGIG (reference sequence). This CDR3 has 15 amino acids. V was trimmed by 3 bases and J by 2 bases, leaving 15 bases between them. CDR3 coding DNA: TGTGCCTGGAGCGTATGGGGGGAGTACACAGATACGCAGTATTTT. Translation: CAWSVWGEYTDTQYF.

The rearrangement links TRBV5-1 to TRBJ2-5, with 8 bases identical to TRBD2. CDR1 and CDR2 (germline): SGHRS, YFSETQ. This CDR3 has 14 residues. J was trimmed by 3 bases and V by 6 bases; bases with no gene match: 7. The CDR3 nucleotides read TGCGCCAGCAACCCGGGGGGGGCCGAAGAGACCCAGTACTTC. Translated: CASNPGGAEETQYF.

The chain couples TRBV27 to TRBJ2-1, with D hard to call. The CDR3 is made up of 15 amino acids. Germline CDR1 is MNHEY and CDR2 is SMNVEV (reference sequence). The V end was cut by 3 bases, the J end by 0 bases, with 9 bases between. The CDR3 reads CASSLMYSSYNEQFF. In DNA, the CDR3 is TGTGCCAGCAGTTTGATGTACAGCTCCTACAATGAGCAGTTCTTC.

The chain uses TRBV4-3 and TRBJ2-7; D is perhaps TRBD1 (5 bases). V lost 4 bases and J 2 bases, leaving 15 bases between the germline ends. The CDR3 spans 15 residues. Germline CDR1 and CDR2: LGHNA and YSLEER. The CDR3 nucleotides are TGCGCCAGCAGCCGACAGCCCAGGGAAACCTACGAGCAGTACTTC. This translates into CASSRQPRETYEQYF.

The gene calls are TRBV6-4 and TRBJ2-5, with 10 nucleotides matching TRBD2. The CDR3 loop spans 16 amino acids. V lost 3 bases and J lost 5; bases outside the gene matches: 9. Germline V gene lookup returns CDR1 MRHNA and CDR2 SNTAGT. In DNA form, the CDR3 reads TGTGCCAGCAGTGAGGGAGCGGGGGGGCCCGGTGAGACCCAGTACTTC. It encodes CASSEGAGGPGETQYF.

V and J are TRBV21-1 and TRBJ2-3; the D call in the table, TRBD2, was not verified against the DNA. TRBV21-1 is flagged as a pseudogene. The length of the CDR3 is 19 residues. The CDR3 loop is CASSKARRKSEPSTDTQYF. For the CDR3, the DNA is TGTGCCAGCAGCAAAGCGAGGAGGAAGTCGGAGCCGAGCACAGATACGCAGTATTTT.

The chain couples TRBV5-1 to TRBJ2-7; 9 nucleotides agree with TRBD2. CDR3 length: 14 amino acids. Germline trimming cut 4 bases from V and 3 bases from J; bases unmatched to any gene: 5. Germline assignment: CDR1 SGHRS and CDR2 YFSETQ. The CDR3 DNA reads TGCGCCAGCAGCGGGGGTAGCGGGGGCTACGAGCAGTACTTC. This encodes CASSGGSGGYEQYF.

V usage is TRBV5-1 and J usage is TRBJ2-3; 11 bases match TRBD2. The V gene's germline CDR1 is SGHRS and CDR2 YFSETQ. J lost 0 bases, V lost 6 bases, and 9 bases had no gene match. The CDR3 is 17 amino acids. The CDR3 sequence is CASTPSSGGTSTDTQYF. The CDR3 coding sequence is TGCGCCAGCACCCCTTCTAGCGGGGGGACCAGCACAGATACGCAGTATTTT.

The J gene is TRBJ2-7, the V gene TRBV7-2; 15 nucleotides agree with TRBD2. Germline V lookup: CDR1 SGHTA, CDR2 FQGNSA. J gave up 11 bases and V 5 bases, and 10 bases lay outside the gene matches. This CDR3 comprises 15 residues. CDR3 sequence: CASSGRTSGGGGEYF. The CDR3 DNA is TGTGCCAGCAGCGGAAGGACTAGCGGGGGGGGAGGGGAGTACTTC. Using reference TRBV7-2 and TRBJ2-7 for the parts outside the CDR3, the full variable domain is GAGVSQSPSNKVTEKGKDVELRCDPISGHTALYWYRQSLGQGLEFLIYFQGNSAPDKSGLPSDRFSAERTGGSVSTLTIQRTQQEDSAVYLCASSGRTSGGGGEYFGPGTRLTVT.

This chain links TRBV7-3 with TRBJ2-3; 7 nucleotides agree with TRBD2. J gave up 2 bases and V 5 bases, and 7 bases lay outside the gene matches. This CDR3 has 15 amino acids. Germline V gives CDR1 SGHTA, CDR2 FQGTGA. In DNA, the CDR3 is TGTGCCAGCAGCCTATTAGCGGGTTCCACAGATACGCAGTATTTT. Encoded protein: CASSLLAGSTDTQYF.

This clone has only a few counts. The J gene is TRBJ1-2, the V gene TRBV4-3, with D possibly matching TRBD1 (5 bases). Trimming took off 4 bases at V and 2 bases at J, with 11 bases between the two ends. Germline V gene data show CDR1 as LGHNA and CDR2 as YSLEER. The CDR3 totals 14 residues. CDR3 amino acids: CASSLRVWNYGYTF. The CDR3, as DNA: TGCGCCAGCAGCCTCAGGGTGTGGAACTATGGCTACACCTTC.

The chain combines TRBV7-9 with TRBJ2-5; the D gene is possibly TRBD2 (5 bases). Germline CDR1 reads SEHNR; CDR2 reads FQNEAQ (reference sequence). The ends were cut back, 3 bases at V and 2 bases at J, with 10 bases in the middle. This CDR3 has 14 amino acids. Here the CDR3 reads CASSFRTVQETQYF. The CDR3 bases are TGTGCCAGCAGCTTCCGGACTGTTCAAGAGACCCAGTACTTC.

V gene TRBV28 combines with J gene TRBJ1-2, with D maybe TRBD1 (6 bases). The CDR3 spans 15 residues. The germline gives CDR1 MDHEN, CDR2 SYDVKM. Trimming stripped 3 bases from V and 4 bases from J, with 15 bases between. The CDR3 DNA reads as TGTGCCAGCAGTTTGGTCGCGGGCAGGGGCTATGGCTACACCTTC. This sequence encodes CASSLVAGRGYGYTF.

The chain links TRBV19 to TRBJ2-6; D remains unclear. CDR1 LNHDA and CDR2 SQIVND come from the germline V gene (reference sequence). This CDR3 has 14 amino acids. Trimming removed 7 bases at V and 0 bases at J, with 7 bases between. For the CDR3, the DNA is TGTGCCAGTACCCGGTCCTCTGGGGCCAACGTCCTGACTTTC. Its protein product is CASTRSSGANVLTF.

The rearrangement joins TRBV5-1 to TRBJ2-5; D might be TRBD1 (6 bases). The CDR3 contains 14 residues. Trimming removed 4 bases from V and 1 base from J, with 11 bases in between. CDR1 and CDR2 from the germline V gene are SGHRS and YFSETQ. The CDR3 sequence: CASSPTTGQETQYF. The CDR3 DNA reads as TGCGCCAGCAGCCCAACGACAGGCCAAGAGACCCAGTACTTC.